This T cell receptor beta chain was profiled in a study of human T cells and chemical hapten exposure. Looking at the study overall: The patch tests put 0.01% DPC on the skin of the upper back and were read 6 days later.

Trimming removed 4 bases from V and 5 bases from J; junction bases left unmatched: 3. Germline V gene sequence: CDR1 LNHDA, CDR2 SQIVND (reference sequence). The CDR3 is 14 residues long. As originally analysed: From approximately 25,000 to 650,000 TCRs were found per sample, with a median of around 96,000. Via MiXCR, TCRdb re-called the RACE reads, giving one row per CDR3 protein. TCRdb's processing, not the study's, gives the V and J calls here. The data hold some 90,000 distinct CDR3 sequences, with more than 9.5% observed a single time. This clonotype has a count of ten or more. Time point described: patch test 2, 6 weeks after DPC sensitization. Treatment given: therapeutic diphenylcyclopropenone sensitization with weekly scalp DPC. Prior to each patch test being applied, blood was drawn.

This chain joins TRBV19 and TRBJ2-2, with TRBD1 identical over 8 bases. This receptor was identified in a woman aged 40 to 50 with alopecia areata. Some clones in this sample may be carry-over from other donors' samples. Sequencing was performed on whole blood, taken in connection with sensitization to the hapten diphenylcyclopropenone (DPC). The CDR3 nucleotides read TGTGCCAGTAGTACAGGGGGCGAGACCGGGGAGCTGTTTTTT. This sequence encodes CASSTGGETGELFF.